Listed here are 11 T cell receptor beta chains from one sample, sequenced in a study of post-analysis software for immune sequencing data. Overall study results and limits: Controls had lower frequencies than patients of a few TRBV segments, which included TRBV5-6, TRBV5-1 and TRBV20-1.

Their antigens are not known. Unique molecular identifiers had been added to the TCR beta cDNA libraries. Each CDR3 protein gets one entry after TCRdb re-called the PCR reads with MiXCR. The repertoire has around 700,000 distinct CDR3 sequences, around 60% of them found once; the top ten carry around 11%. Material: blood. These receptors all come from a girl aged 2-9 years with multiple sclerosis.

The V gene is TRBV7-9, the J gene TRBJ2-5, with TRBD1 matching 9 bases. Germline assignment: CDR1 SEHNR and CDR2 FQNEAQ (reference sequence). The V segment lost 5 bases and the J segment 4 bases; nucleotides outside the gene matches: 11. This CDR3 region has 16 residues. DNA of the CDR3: TGTGCCAGCAGCGCATTGGGACAGGGTTACACAGAGACCCAGTACTTC. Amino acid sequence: CASSALGQGYTETQYF.

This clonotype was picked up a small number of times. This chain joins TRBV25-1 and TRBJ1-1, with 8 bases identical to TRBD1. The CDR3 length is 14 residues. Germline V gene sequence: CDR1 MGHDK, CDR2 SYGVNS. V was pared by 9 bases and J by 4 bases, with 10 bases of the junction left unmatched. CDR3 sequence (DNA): TGTGCCAGTGGGGGAGACAGGGGCATCACTGAAGCTTTCTTT. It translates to CASGGDRGITEAFF.

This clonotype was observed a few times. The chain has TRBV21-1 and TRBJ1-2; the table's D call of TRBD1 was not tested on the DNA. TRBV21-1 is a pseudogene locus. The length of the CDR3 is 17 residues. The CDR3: CASSSVTAAGVPYGYTF. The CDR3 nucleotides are TGTGCCAGCAGCAGCGTAACCGCGGCAGGGGTCCCGTATGGCTACACCTTC.

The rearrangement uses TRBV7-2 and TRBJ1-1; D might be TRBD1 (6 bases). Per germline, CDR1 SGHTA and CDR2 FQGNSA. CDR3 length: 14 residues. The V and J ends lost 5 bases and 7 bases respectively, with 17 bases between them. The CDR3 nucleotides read TGTGCCAGCAGCGTAAAACGGACAGTTGGTGAAGCTTTCTTT. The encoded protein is CASSVKRTVGEAFF. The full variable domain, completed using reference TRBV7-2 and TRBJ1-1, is GAGVSQSPSNKVTEKGKDVELRCDPISGHTALYWYRQSLGQGLEFLIYFQGNSAPDKSGLPSDRFSAERTGGSVSTLTIQRTQQEDSAVYLCASSVKRTVGEAFFGQGTRLTVV.

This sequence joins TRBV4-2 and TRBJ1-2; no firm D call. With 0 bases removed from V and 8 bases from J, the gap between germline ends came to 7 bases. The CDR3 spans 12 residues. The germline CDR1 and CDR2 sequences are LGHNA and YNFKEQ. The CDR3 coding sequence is TGTGCCAGCAGCCAAGAAGGGAGCGGCTACACCTTC. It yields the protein CASSQEGSGYTF.

Here the CDR3 reads CASSRGGDYEQYF. The CDR3 bases are TGTGCCAGCAGCCGAGGGGGGGACTACGAGCAGTACTTC. This chain connects TRBV5-6 to TRBJ2-5; perhaps TRBD2 as D (7 bases). Matching the DNA end better, TRBJ2-7 makes the J call doubtful. Germline V gene sequence: CDR1 SGHDT, CDR2 YYEEEE. The CDR3 consists of 13 residues.

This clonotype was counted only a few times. CDR3 amino acids: CSAIGASDTQYF. For the CDR3, the DNA is TGCAGTGCTATCGGGGCTTCAGATACGCAGTATTTT. This rearrangement joins TRBV20-1 to TRBJ2-3; D tentatively reads TRBD1 or TRBD2 (5 bases each). The CDR3 extends over 12 amino acids. Germline CDR1 reads DFQATT; CDR2 reads SNEGSKA (reference sequence). Trimming shortened V by 4 bases and J by 4 bases, and 9 bases separated the two germline ends.

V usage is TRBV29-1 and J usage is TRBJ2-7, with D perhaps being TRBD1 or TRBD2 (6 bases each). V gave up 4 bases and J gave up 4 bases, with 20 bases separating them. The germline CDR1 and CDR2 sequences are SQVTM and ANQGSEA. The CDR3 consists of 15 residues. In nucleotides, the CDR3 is TGCAGCGTTGCAGTCGGATACGGGGGCGGGTACGAGCAGTACTTC. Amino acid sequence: CSVAVGYGGGYEQYF.

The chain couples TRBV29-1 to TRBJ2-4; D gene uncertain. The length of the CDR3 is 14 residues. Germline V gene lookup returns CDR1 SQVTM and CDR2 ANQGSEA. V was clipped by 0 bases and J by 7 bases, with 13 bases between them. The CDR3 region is CSVEDGHTANIQYF. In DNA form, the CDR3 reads TGCAGCGTTGAAGATGGTCACACAGCCAACATTCAGTACTTC.

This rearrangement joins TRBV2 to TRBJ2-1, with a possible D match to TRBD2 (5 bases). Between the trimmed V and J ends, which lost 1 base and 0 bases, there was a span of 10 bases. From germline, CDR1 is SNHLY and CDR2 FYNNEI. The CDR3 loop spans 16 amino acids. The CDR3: CASSEGGLLSYNEQFF. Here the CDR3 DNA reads TGTGCCAGCAGTGAAGGCGGACTCCTCTCCTACAATGAGCAGTTCTTC.

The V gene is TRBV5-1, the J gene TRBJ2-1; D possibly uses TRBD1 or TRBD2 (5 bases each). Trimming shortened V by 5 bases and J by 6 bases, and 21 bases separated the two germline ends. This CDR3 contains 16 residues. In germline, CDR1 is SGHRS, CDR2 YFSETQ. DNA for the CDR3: TGCGCCAGCAGTTACAATCGGGGCCTAGTATGCAATGAGCAGTTCTTC. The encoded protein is CASSYNRGLVCNEQFF.